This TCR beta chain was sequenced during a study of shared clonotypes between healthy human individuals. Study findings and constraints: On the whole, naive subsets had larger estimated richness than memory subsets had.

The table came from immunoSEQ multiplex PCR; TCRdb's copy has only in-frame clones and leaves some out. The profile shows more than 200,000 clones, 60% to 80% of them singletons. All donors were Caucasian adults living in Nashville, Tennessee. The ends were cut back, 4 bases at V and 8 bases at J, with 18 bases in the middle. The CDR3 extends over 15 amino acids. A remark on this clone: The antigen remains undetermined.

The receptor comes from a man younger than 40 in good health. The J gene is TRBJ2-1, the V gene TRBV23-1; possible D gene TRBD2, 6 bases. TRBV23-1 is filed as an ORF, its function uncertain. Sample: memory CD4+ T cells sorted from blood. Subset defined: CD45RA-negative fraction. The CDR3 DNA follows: TGCGCCAGCAGTCGAGTGGGAGGCTCGTACTATGAGCAGTTCTTC. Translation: CASSRVGGSYYEQFF.